The entry that follows covers one TCR beta chain sequence. Its cognate antigen is unknown. These data come from a study of cytomegalovirus exposure and HLA in healthy donors. Study observations and caveats: Cytomegalovirus status was reportedly diagnosed by the classifier with high specificity and sensitivity. Clonal expansion was found to be greater in HLA-associated TCR beta chains than in equally common others in a later analysis.

The CDR3 totals 16 residues. The germline CDR1 and CDR2 sequences are MNHNS and SASEGT. The J segment lost 5 bases and the V segment lost 3 bases, leaving 12 bases of the junction unmatched. PCR used 60 Vbeta primers and 13 Jbeta primers. Libraries were prepared by immunoSEQ multiplex PCR; TCRdb keeps only in-frame clonotypes and omits some of them. The sample's table shows 96,000 or so clones. The chain employs TRBV6-1 and TRBJ1-2; 7 bases are a match to TRBD1. Sequencing used PBMCs. The clonotype originates from a woman aged 25 to 39 in good health and CMV-seronegative. CDR3 in amino acids: CASSDPDRLFPYGYTF. In nucleotides, the CDR3 is TGTGCCAGCAGTGACCCGGACAGGCTTTTCCCGTATGGCTACACCTTC.